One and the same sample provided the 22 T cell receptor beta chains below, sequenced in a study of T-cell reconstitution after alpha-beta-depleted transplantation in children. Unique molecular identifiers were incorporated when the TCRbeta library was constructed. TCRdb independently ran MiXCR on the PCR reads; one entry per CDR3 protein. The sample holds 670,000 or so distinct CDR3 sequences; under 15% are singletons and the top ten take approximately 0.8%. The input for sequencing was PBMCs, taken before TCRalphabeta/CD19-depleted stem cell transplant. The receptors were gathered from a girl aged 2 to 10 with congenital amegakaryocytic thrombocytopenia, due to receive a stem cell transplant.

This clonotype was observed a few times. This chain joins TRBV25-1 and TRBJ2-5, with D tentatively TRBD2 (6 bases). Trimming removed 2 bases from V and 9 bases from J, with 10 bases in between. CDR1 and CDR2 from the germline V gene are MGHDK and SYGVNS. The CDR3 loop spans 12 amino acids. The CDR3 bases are TGTGCCAGCAGTGAAGGAGGGGAGGCCCAGTACTTC. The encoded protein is CASSEGGEAQYF. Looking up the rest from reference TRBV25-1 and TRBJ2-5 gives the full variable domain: EADIYQTPRYLVIGTGKKITLECSQTMGHDKMYWYQQDPGMELHLIHYSYGVNSTEKGDLSSESTVSRIRTEHFPLTLESARPSHTSQYLCASSEGGEAQYFGPGTRLLVL.

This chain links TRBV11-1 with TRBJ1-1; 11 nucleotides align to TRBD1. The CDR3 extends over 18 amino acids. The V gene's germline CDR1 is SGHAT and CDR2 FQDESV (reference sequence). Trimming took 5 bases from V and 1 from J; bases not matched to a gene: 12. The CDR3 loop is CASSLDQGQGGQNTEAFF. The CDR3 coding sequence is TGTGCCAGCAGCCTAGACCAGGGACAGGGGGGTCAGAACACTGAAGCTTTCTTT. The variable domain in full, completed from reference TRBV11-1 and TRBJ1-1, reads EAEVAQSPRYKITEKSQAVAFWCDPISGHATLYWYRQILGQGPELLVQFQDESVVDDSQLPKDRFSAERLKGVDSTLKIQPAELGDSAMYLCASSLDQGQGGQNTEAFFGQGTRLTVV.

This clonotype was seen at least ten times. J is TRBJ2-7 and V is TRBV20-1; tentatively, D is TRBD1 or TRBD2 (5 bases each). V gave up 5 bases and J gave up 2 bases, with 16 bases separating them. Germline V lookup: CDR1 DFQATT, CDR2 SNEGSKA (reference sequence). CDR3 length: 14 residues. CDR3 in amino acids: CSADEVGTTYEQYF. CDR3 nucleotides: TGCAGTGCTGATGAGGTGGGGACGACCTACGAGCAGTACTTC.

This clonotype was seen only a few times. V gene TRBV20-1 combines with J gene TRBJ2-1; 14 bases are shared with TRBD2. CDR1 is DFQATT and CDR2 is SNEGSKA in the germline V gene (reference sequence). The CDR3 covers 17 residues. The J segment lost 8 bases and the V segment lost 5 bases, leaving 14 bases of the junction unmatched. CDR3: CSARLTSGRGGSYEQFF. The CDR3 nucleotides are TGCAGTGCTCGCTTGACTAGCGGGAGGGGGGGCTCTTATGAGCAGTTCTTC.

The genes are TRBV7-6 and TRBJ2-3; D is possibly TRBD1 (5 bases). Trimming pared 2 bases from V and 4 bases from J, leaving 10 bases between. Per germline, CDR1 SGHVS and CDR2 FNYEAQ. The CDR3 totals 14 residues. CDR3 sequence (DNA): TGTGCCAGCAGCTTATGGGGCCGACCAGATACGCAGTATTTT. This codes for CASSLWGRPDTQYF. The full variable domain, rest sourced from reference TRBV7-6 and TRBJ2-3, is GAGVSQSPRYKVTKRGQDVALRCDPISGHVSLYWYRQALGQGPEFLTYFNYEAQQDKSGLPNDRFSAERPEGSISTLTIQRTEQRDSAMYRCASSLWGRPDTQYFGPGTRLTVL.

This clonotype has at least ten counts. The CDR3 bases are TGCAGTGCTAGGGGCCTAGCGGGAGCCTGGAGCTCCTACAATGAGCAGTTCTTC. This gives the protein CSARGLAGAWSSYNEQFF. The chain employs TRBV20-1 and TRBJ2-1, with 10 bases aligning to TRBD2. V dropped 3 bases and J dropped 0; count of bases not matched to a gene: 11. The CDR3 covers 18 residues. From germline, CDR1 is DFQATT and CDR2 SNEGSKA (reference sequence).

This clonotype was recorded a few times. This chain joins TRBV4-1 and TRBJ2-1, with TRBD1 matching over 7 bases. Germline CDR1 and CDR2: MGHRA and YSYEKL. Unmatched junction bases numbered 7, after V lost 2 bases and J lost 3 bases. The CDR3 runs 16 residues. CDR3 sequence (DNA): TGCGCCAGCAGCCAACGCCAAGGGACAGACTACAATGAGCAGTTCTTC. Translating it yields CASSQRQGTDYNEQFF.

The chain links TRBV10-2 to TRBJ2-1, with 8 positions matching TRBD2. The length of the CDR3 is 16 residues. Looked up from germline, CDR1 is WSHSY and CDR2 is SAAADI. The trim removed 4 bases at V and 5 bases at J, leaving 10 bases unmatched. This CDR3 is CASSVVVAGGDNEQFF. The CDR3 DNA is TGCGCCAGCAGTGTGGTGGTGGCGGGAGGAGACAATGAGCAGTTCTTC.

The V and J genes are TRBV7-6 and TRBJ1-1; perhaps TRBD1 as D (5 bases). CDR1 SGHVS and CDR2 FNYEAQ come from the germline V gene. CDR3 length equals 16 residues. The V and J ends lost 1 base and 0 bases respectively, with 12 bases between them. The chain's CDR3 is CASSLVEGVVNTEAFF. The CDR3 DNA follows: TGTGCCAGCAGCTTAGTTGAAGGGGTAGTGAACACTGAAGCTTTCTTT.

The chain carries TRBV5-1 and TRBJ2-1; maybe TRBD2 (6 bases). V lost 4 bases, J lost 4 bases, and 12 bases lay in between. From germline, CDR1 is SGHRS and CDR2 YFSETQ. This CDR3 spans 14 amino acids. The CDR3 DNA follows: TGCGCCAGCAGCCGCCGGGACTCTTACAATGAGCAGTTCTTC. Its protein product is CASSRRDSYNEQFF.

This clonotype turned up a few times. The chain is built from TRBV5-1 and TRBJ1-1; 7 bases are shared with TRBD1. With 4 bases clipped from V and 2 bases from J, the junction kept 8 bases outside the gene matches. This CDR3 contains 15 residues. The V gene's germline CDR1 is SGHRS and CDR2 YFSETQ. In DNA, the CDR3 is TGCGCCAGCAGCCCGGGACAGTGGATTAACACTGAAGCTTTCTTT. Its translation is CASSPGQWINTEAFF.

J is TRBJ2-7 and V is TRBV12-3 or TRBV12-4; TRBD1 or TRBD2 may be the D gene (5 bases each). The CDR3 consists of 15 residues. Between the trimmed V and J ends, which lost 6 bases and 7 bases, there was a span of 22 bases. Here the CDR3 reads CASSVGPPPTAEQYF. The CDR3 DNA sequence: TGTGCCAGCAGCGTGGGACCGCCTCCGACCGCGGAGCAGTACTTC.

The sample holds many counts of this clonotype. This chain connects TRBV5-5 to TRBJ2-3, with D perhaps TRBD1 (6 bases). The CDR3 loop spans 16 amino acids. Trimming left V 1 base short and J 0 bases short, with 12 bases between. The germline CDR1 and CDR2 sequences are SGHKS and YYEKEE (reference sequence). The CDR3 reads CASSLLGQTSTDTQYF. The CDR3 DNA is TGTGCCAGCAGCTTGCTCGGACAGACTAGCACAGATACGCAGTATTTT.

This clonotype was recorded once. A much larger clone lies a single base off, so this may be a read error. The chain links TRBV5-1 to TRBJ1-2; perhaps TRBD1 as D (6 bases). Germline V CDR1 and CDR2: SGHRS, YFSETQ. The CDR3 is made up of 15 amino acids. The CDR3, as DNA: TGCGCCAGCAGCCTATCTTCAGGGGACATCTATGGCTACCCCTTC. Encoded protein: CASSLSSGDIYGYPF.

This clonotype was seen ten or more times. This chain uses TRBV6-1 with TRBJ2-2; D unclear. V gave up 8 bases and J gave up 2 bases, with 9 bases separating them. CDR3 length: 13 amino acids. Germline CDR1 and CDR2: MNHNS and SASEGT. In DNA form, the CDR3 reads TGTGCCAGCGGGCTAGACAACACCGGGGAGCTGTTTTTT. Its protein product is CASGLDNTGELFF.

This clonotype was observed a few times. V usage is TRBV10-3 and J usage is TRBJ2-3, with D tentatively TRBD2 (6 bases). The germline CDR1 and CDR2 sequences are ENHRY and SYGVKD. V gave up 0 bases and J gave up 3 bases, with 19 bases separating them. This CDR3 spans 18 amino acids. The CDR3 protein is CAISESRVGSRITDTQYF. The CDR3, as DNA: TGTGCCATCAGTGAGTCGAGGGTCGGGAGCAGGATAACAGATACGCAGTATTTT.

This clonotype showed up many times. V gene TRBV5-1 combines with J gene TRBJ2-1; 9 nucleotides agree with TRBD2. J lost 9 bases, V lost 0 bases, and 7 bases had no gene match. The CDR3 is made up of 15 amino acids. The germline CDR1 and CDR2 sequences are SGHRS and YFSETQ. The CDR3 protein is CASSLVASGTGEQFF. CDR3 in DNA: TGCGCCAGCAGCTTGGTGGCTAGCGGGACCGGTGAGCAGTTCTTC.

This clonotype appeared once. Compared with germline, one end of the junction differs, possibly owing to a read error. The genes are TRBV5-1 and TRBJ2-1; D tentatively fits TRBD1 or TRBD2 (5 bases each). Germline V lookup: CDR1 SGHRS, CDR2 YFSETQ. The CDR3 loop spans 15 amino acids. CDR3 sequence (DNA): TGCGCCAGCAGCTTGTGGGACCCCTCCGGCAATGAGCAGATCTTC. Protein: CASSLWDPSGNEQIF.

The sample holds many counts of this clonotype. The CDR3 reads CASSFSGDSYNEQFF. CDR3 DNA sequence: TGCGCCAGCAGCTTTTCAGGTGACTCCTACAATGAGCAGTTCTTC. The chain is built from TRBV5-1 and TRBJ2-1; no firm D call. Trimming removed 2 bases from V and 0 bases from J, with 9 bases in between. Germline CDR1 reads SGHRS; CDR2 reads YFSETQ. The CDR3 runs to 15 residues.

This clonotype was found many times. The CDR3 protein is CASSLRTVYNEQFF. DNA of the CDR3: TGCGCCAGCAGCTTAAGGACTGTCTACAATGAGCAGTTCTTC. This chain uses TRBV5-1 with TRBJ2-1; tentative D call: TRBD2 (5 bases). Trimming pared 2 bases from V and 3 bases from J, leaving 9 bases between. This CDR3 spans 14 amino acids. Germline assignment: CDR1 SGHRS and CDR2 YFSETQ.

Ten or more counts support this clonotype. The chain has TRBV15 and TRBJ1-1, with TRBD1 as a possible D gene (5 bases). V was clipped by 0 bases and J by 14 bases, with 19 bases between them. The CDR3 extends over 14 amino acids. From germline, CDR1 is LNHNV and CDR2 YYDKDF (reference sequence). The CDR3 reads CATSRDDKGRGPFF. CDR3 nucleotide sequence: TGTGCCACCAGCAGAGACGACAAGGGGCGCGGCCCCTTCTTT.

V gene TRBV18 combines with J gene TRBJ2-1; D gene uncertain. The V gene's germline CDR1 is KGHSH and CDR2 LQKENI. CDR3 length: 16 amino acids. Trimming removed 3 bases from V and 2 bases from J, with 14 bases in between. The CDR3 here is CASSPPLSVPYNEQFF. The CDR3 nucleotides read TGTGCCAGCTCACCCCCTCTTTCGGTTCCCTACAATGAGCAGTTCTTC. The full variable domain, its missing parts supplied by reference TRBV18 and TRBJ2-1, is NAGVMQNPRHLVRRRGQEARLRCSPMKGHSHVYWYRQLPEEGLKFMVYLQKENIIDESGMPKERFSAEFPKEGPSILRIQQVVRGDSAAYFCASSPPLSVPYNEQFFGPGTRLTVL.